Listed below are T cell receptor beta chains from one sample, sequenced in a study of Ad26.COV2.S vaccination and SARS-CoV-2 variants. The repertoire was sequenced with immunoSEQ multiplex PCR; TCRdb's copy has only in-frame clones and lacks some. The sample lists about 460,000 clones, 89% occurring once. The material sequenced was peripheral blood, taken in a trial of Ad26.COV2.S vaccine versus placebo. The receptors here all came from a person between 18 and 65 years old who received the Ad26.COV2.S COVID-19 vaccine or a placebo. The conserved cysteine and the conserved F or W are not part of the CDR3 here.

j_call v_call cdr3_length cdr3_aa
TRBJ1-5 TRBV7-3 12 ASSFGGVDQPQH
TRBJ2-7 TRBV21-1 13 ASSSRDWESYEQY
TRBJ2-1 TRBV4-1 10 ASSQPYNEQF
TRBJ1-6 TRBV7-9 15 ASSLGQASSYNSPLH
TRBJ2-1 TRBV7-3 14 ASSRRGGGSYNEQF
TRBJ2-7 TRBV18 14 ASSQTGGGRSYEQY
TRBJ2-3 TRBV19 13 ASAPPRRSTDTQY
TRBJ1-1 TRBV7-9 11 ASSFQTPGEAF
TRBJ2-1 TRBV10-3 10 AIGKGSGEQF
TRBJ1-1 TRBV9 13 ASSVGQGHNTEAF
TRBJ1-1 TRBV7-6 12 ASSAGLENTEAF
TRBJ2-7 TRBV28 15 ASSSTVSGGAGYEQY
TRBJ1-1 TRBV15 14 ATSIGPGQGGTEAF
TRBJ1-3 TRBV7-6 13 ASSINQGSGNTIY
TRBJ2-1 TRBV7-3 13 ASSPAGTQRGEQF
TRBJ2-5 TRBV3-1/TRBV3-2 13 ASSPTSGSSQTQY
TRBJ1-4 TRBV25-1 15 AGQGVTCPGDNEKLF
TRBJ1-1 TRBV9 12 ASSPRGVNTEAF
TRBJ2-1 TRBV5-4 12 ASSERGVGNEQF
TRBJ2-1 TRBV2 13 ASSTQGAVANEQF
TRBJ1-3 TRBV19 10 ASSAYGNTIY
TRBJ2-7 TRBV4-2 13 ASSQDLRSTYEQY
TRBJ1-2 TRBV3-1/TRBV3-2 9 ASSQDIGYT
TRBJ2-2 TRBV6-2/TRBV6-3 14 ASSYVGGAITGELF
TRBJ2-5 TRBV7-3 14 ASSLRPPGVSGTQY
TRBJ2-7 TRBV20-1 12 SASFTGRAYEQY
TRBJ2-7 TRBV27 16 ASSFTAPFTETTYEQY
TRBJ2-7 TRBV5-1 12 ASSLLGGVYEQY
TRBJ2-6 TRBV4-1 16 ASSQFEGQSSGANVLT
TRBJ2-7 TRBV7-9 15 ASSSGGLADLHYEQY
TRBJ2-5 TRBV2 12 ASSDARVYETQY
TRBJ1-2 TRBV7-9 13 ASSLAPVEDYGYT
TRBJ2-3 TRBV3-1/TRBV3-2 12 ASNQLAGEDTQY
TRBJ1-2 TRBV6-1 13 ASSEGARALYGYT
TRBJ2-5 TRBV7-2 11 ASSRDRQETQY
TRBJ2-5 TRBV21-1 14 ASRGQGASWRETQY
TRBJ2-7 TRBV6-5 12 ASSATGGSYEQY
TRBJ1-1 TRBV7-6 11 ASSPGLNTEAF
TRBJ1-5 TRBV18 15 ASSPNFPARGGQPQH
TRBJ1-6 TRBV15 12 ATSSGTSNSPLH
TRBJ2-1 TRBV14 11 ASSPSSYNEQF
TRBJ2-7 TRBV11-2 11 ASSLDRAYEQY
TRBJ2-1 TRBV15 10 ATSREYPGQF
TRBJ1-3 TRBV21-1 14 ASSKRQGKSGNTIY
TRBJ1-1 TRBV6-2/TRBV6-3 15 ASSIQTAGVRYTEAF
TRBJ1-2 TRBV7-2 14 ASSSPPGEPYYGYT
TRBJ2-7 TRBV6-5 12 ASSPGGGPYEQY
TRBJ2-7 TRBV7-9 14 ASSEAGGLRSYEQY
TRBJ2-3 TRBV28 9 ASSYPGTQY
TRBJ1-5 TRBV28 10 ASSFLGRPQH
TRBJ1-2 TRBV5-4 13 ASSLEQGHNYGYT
TRBJ2-5 TRBV5-1 11 ASSSPGYETQY
TRBJ2-2 TRBV2 13 ATEADDRNTGELF
TRBJ2-7 TRBV29-1 11 SVEGGSRYEQY
TRBJ2-7 TRBV7-2 11 ASSLAGYYEQY
TRBJ2-5 TRBV5-4 12 ASSSSGGGETQY
TRBJ2-7 TRBV24-1 10 ATQGSGNEQY
TRBJ2-5 TRBV19 12 ASSIDGLVETQY
TRBJ1-1 TRBV4-3 11 ASSSRQGEKAF
TRBJ2-1 TRBV15 14 ATSRGAGGPGDEQF